The 30 T cell receptor beta chains below were found in one sample sequenced in a study of blood T cell repertoires in COVID-19. The data were produced by immunoSEQ multiplex PCR, yet TCRdb's version contains in-frame clones alone and is incomplete. This repertoire shows roughly 160,000 clones, about 80% found once; its top ten account for less than 15%. Sequencing was done on a sample of PBMCs or T cells enriched from blood (not recorded which). These receptors originate from a man in his fifties who had recovered from COVID-19.

This clone was seen more than once but under ten times. The V call is TRBV19, the J call TRBJ1-1; no firm D call. Germline V lookup: CDR1 LNHDA, CDR2 SQIVND (reference sequence). The CDR3 sequence is 13 residues long. V was shortened by 6 bases and J by 4 bases, with 12 bases between the two germline ends. The CDR3 DNA reads TGTGCCAGTAGCACCAGGCTGAGCACTGAAGCTTTCTTT. This sequence encodes CASSTRLSTEAFF.

The V call is TRBV14, the J call TRBJ1-4; the D is unclear. Germline V gene data show CDR1 as SGHDN and CDR2 as FVKESK. This CDR3 region has 15 residues. Trimming stripped 2 bases from V and 3 bases from J, with 10 bases between. CDR3 loop: CASSQRRAANEKLFF. In DNA form, the CDR3 reads TGTGCCAGCAGCCAAAGGAGGGCCGCTAATGAAAAACTGTTTTTT. Filled out from reference TRBV14 and TRBJ1-4, the complete variable domain reads EAGVTQFPSHSVIEKGQTVTLRCDPISGHDNLYWYRRVMGKEIKFLLHFVKESKQDESGMPNNRFLAERTGGTYSTLKVQPAELEDSGVYFCASSQRRAANEKLFFGSGTQLSVL.

This clone has only a few counts. The rearrangement joins TRBV4-1 to TRBJ1-1, with 7 bases identical to TRBD1. Unmatched junction bases numbered 5, after V lost 4 bases and J lost 3 bases. The length of the CDR3 is 14 residues. Germline CDR1 reads MGHRA; CDR2 reads YSYEKL. The DNA of the CDR3 is TGCGCCAGCAGCCTCTTCACAGGGGACACTGAAGCTTTCTTT. This encodes CASSLFTGDTEAFF.

This chain joins TRBV9 and TRBJ1-1, with D possibly TRBD1 on 6 matching bases. Germline assignment: CDR1 SGDLS and CDR2 YYNGEE. V was clipped by 3 bases and J by 1 base, with 10 bases between them. This CDR3 is 14 amino acids long. The CDR3 here is CASSGGTPNTEAFF. CDR3 DNA sequence: TGTGCCAGCAGCGGGGGGACACCGAACACTGAAGCTTTCTTT.

The chain joins TRBV4-3 to TRBJ2-7; D is perhaps TRBD2 (6 bases). This CDR3 spans 16 amino acids. CDR1 is LGHNA and CDR2 is YSLEER in the germline V gene. Trimming shortened V by 6 bases and J by 7 bases, and 25 bases separated the two germline ends. The CDR3 DNA follows: TGCGCCAGCAGGCAGAACGCCCGGGACTCCGCTCTGGAGCAGTACTTC. Protein product: CASRQNARDSALEQYF.

The rearrangement uses TRBV5-6 and TRBJ2-5; TRBD1 agrees at 9 bases. This CDR3 contains 14 residues. Germline V gives CDR1 SGHDT, CDR2 YYEEEE. J gave up 4 bases and V 7 bases, and 8 bases lay outside the gene matches. CDR3 residues: CASFRTGATETQYF. The DNA for the CDR3 is TGTGCCAGCTTCCGGACAGGGGCAACAGAGACCCAGTACTTC.

This clone has just a few counts. The CDR3 DNA reads TGCAGCGTTGTGCCGTTTAGTTCCCACGAGCAGTACTTC. Translated: CSVVPFSSHEQYF. The chain joins TRBV29-1 to TRBJ2-7; D unclear. Germline V CDR1 and CDR2: SQVTM, ANQGSEA. V gave up 4 bases and J gave up 5 bases, with 15 bases separating them. The CDR3 length is 13 residues.

This clone was seen a handful of times. The chain employs TRBV5-1 and TRBJ1-2; D might be TRBD1 (6 bases). The germline V and J ends were trimmed by 0 bases and 7 bases, with 16 bases remaining between them. Germline V gene lookup returns CDR1 SGHRS and CDR2 YFSETQ. This CDR3 contains 15 residues. CDR3 residues: CASSLGGRGDSGYTF. The DNA of the CDR3 is TGCGCCAGCAGCTTGGGGGGCAGGGGCGATTCTGGCTACACCTTC.

This clone was recorded a few times. V usage is TRBV14 and J usage is TRBJ1-6; D not resolved. The CDR3 spans 22 residues. V gave up 1 base and J gave up 8 bases, with 33 bases separating them. Germline V gives CDR1 SGHDN, CDR2 FVKESK. The CDR3 nucleotides read TGTGCCAGCAGCCAAGTAGGATTTCCCCGGCCCGGACTGAGAAGTTCCCATTCACCCCTCCACTTT. Amino acids: CASSQVGFPRPGLRSSHSPLHF.

This chain links TRBV5-6 with TRBJ1-6, with D possibly matching TRBD1 (6 bases). Germline V lookup: CDR1 SGHDT, CDR2 YYEEEE. The V gene lost 4 bases and the J gene lost 8 bases, with 13 bases spanning the gap. The CDR3 totals 14 residues. This CDR3 reads CASSRGQLDSPLHF. The CDR3 coding sequence is TGTGCCAGCAGCCGGGGACAATTGGATTCACCCCTCCACTTT.

This rearrangement joins TRBV6-2 or TRBV6-3 to TRBJ1-6; possibly TRBD1 for D (6 bases). The V end lost 2 bases, the J end lost 7 bases, and 12 bases lay between the germline ends. The CDR3 totals 15 residues. Germline assignment: CDR1 MNHEY and CDR2 SVGEGT. CDR3 protein: CASSYVDSWNSPLHF. CDR3 nucleotides: TGTGCCAGCAGTTACGTGGACAGTTGGAATTCACCCCTCCACTTT.

V gene TRBV7-2 combines with J gene TRBJ1-2; TRBD1 aligns across 7 bases. The CDR3 runs 15 residues. The J segment lost 2 bases and the V segment lost 1 base, leaving 4 bases of the junction unmatched. Germline values: CDR1 SGHTA, CDR2 FQGNSA. The CDR3 sequence is CASSLVAGGNYGYTF. As DNA, the CDR3 is TGTGCCAGCAGCTTAGTGGCAGGGGGAAACTATGGCTACACCTTC. Full variable domain (missing parts from reference TRBV7-2 and TRBJ1-2): GAGVSQSPSNKVTEKGKDVELRCDPISGHTALYWYRQSLGQGLEFLIYFQGNSAPDKSGLPSDRFSAERTGGSVSTLTIQRTQQEDSAVYLCASSLVAGGNYGYTFGSGTRLTVV.

This clone came up a few times. CDR3 protein: CASSEGQGPGYEQYF. CDR3 sequence (DNA): TGTGCCAGCTCAGAGGGACAGGGCCCGGGGTACGAGCAGTACTTC. The chain employs TRBV27 and TRBJ2-7; TRBD1 matches at 9 bases. CDR1 MNHEY and CDR2 SMNVEV come from the germline V gene (reference sequence). V lost 8 bases and J lost 4; bases outside the gene matches: 12. There are 15 residues in the CDR3.

The gene calls are TRBV30 and TRBJ1-2; TRBD1 matches 7 bases. Germline lookup yields CDR1 GTSNPN and CDR2 SVGIG (reference sequence). This CDR3 has 11 residues. CDR3 DNA: TGTTTAGGCAGGGGGGCCCCCGGCTACACCTTC. Its translation: CLGRGAPGYTF.

This rearrangement joins TRBV7-8 to TRBJ1-2; D gene uncertain. CDR3 size: 13 residues. V was pared by 2 bases and J by 1 base, with 5 bases between. Germline V gene sequence: CDR1 SGHVS, CDR2 FQNEAQ. CDR3 DNA sequence: TGTGCCAGCAGCTTAACGGTTAACTATGGCTACACCTTC. Translated, it gives CASSLTVNYGYTF. Full variable domain (rest looked up from reference TRBV7-8 and TRBJ1-2): GAGVSQSPRYKVAKRGQDVALRCDPISGHVSLFWYQQALGQGPEFLTYFQNEAQLDKSGLPSDRFFAERPEGSVSTLKIQRTQQEDSAVYLCASSLTVNYGYTFGSGTRLTVV.

This clone was seen only a few times. CDR3 amino acids: CASSGGGAGYTQYF. The DNA of the CDR3 is TGCGCCAGCAGTGGCGGGGGGGCTGGATATACGCAGTATTTT. The chain employs TRBV10-1 and TRBJ2-3, with 9 bases aligning to TRBD2. Germline V CDR1 and CDR2: WNHNN, SYGVQD (reference sequence). The V segment lost 4 bases and the J segment 7 bases; nucleotides outside the gene matches: 6. The length of the CDR3 is 14 residues.

V gene TRBV2 combines with J gene TRBJ2-7; TRBD1 agrees at 8 bases. With 0 bases clipped from V and 6 bases from J, the junction kept 10 bases outside the gene matches. The CDR3 has 16 residues. Looked up from germline, CDR1 is SNHLY and CDR2 is FYNNEI. The CDR3 loop reads CASSEAPPMDRAEQYF. CDR3 DNA: TGTGCCAGCAGTGAAGCCCCCCCGATGGACAGGGCCGAGCAGTACTTC.

This clone occurred once. This chain uses TRBV11-2 with TRBJ2-5; perhaps TRBD1 as D (5 bases). The CDR3 consists of 13 residues. Germline loops: CDR1 SGHAT, CDR2 FQNNGV. Trimming took 3 bases from V and 4 from J, leaving 9 bases between them. For the CDR3, the DNA is TGTGCCAGCAGCTTCGCAGGGTCAGAGACCCAGTACTTC. The encoded protein is CASSFAGSETQYF.

The gene calls are TRBV6-5 and TRBJ2-3, with 7 bases fitting TRBD2. The ends lost 2 bases at V and 0 bases at J; junction bases unmatched: 5. The CDR3 totals 16 residues. The germline gives CDR1 MNHEY, CDR2 SVGAGI. CDR3 residues: CASSYTGGSSTDTQYF. The CDR3, as DNA: TGTGCCAGCAGTTACACGGGGGGTTCTAGCACAGATACGCAGTATTTT.

V usage is TRBV9 and J usage is TRBJ1-2, with D unclear. The V gene's germline CDR1 is SGDLS and CDR2 YYNGEE. V lost 0 bases and J lost 4, with 7 bases in between. This CDR3 has 13 amino acids. DNA for the CDR3: TGTGCCAGCAGCGTAGGGGCGGGCTATGGCTACACCTTC. Translated: CASSVGAGYGYTF. Full variable domain (remainder filled in from reference TRBV9 and TRBJ1-2): DSGVTQTPKHLITATGQRVTLRCSPRSGDLSVYWYQQSLDQGLQFLIQYYNGEERAKGNILERFSAQQFPDLHSELNLSSLELGDSALYFCASSVGAGYGYTFGSGTRLTVV.

The chain uses TRBV9 and TRBJ2-1, with 10 bases that match TRBD2. This CDR3 has 15 amino acids. Trimming took 3 bases from V and 8 from J; bases not matched to a gene: 8. The germline V gene has CDR1 SGDLS and CDR2 YYNGEE. CDR3 region: CASSGSGGATDEQFF. Written as DNA, the CDR3 is TGTGCCAGCAGCGGCAGCGGGGGGGCCACAGATGAGCAGTTCTTC. The full variable domain, completed using reference TRBV9 and TRBJ2-1, is DSGVTQTPKHLITATGQRVTLRCSPRSGDLSVYWYQQSLDQGLQFLIQYYNGEERAKGNILERFSAQQFPDLHSELNLSSLELGDSALYFCASSGSGGATDEQFFGPGTRLTVL.

This rearrangement joins TRBV28 to TRBJ1-5; possible D gene TRBD1, 5 bases. This CDR3 spans 19 amino acids. Deletions cut 2 bases from V and 6 bases from J, with 26 bases between. CDR1 MDHEN and CDR2 SYDVKM come from the germline V gene. In DNA form, the CDR3 reads TGTGCCAGCAGTTTAAGAAAGGGTAGGCGCAGGGATGTTAGTCAGCCCCAGCATTTT. Translated: CASSLRKGRRRDVSQPQHF.

The genes are TRBV7-3 and TRBJ2-5; 11 bases line up with TRBD2. Germline V gene sequence: CDR1 SGHTA, CDR2 FQGTGA. There are 15 residues in the CDR3. V was clipped by 2 bases and J by 4 bases; unmatched bases: 3. CDR3 sequence: CASSLVAGGRETQYF. The DNA for the CDR3 is TGTGCCAGCAGCTTAGTAGCGGGGGGGCGAGAGACCCAGTACTTC.

This clone was found many times. The chain has TRBV6-2 or TRBV6-3 and TRBJ1-5; 7 bases fit TRBD1. Germline CDR1 is MNHEY and CDR2 is SVGEGT. This CDR3 region has 15 residues. The V gene end was trimmed by 5 bases and the J gene end by 4 bases; junction bases not matched to a gene: 8. Written as DNA, the CDR3 is TGTGCCAGCAGTCCAGGGACAGCCTGGAATCAGCCCCAGCATTTT. This gives the protein CASSPGTAWNQPQHF.

The chain recombines TRBV6-5 with TRBJ2-3; possibly TRBD1 for D (6 bases). The CDR3 covers 14 residues. The germline V gene encodes CDR1 MNHEY and CDR2 SVGAGI. Trimming stripped 3 bases from V and 1 base from J, with 8 bases between. CDR3 coding DNA: TGTGCCAGCAGTTATTACAGGGGCACAGATACGCAGTATTTT. Protein product: CASSYYRGTDTQYF.

This chain uses TRBV28 with TRBJ1-3, with a possible D match to TRBD1 (5 bases). Between the trimmed V and J ends, which lost 1 base and 8 bases, there was a span of 12 bases. This CDR3 spans 14 amino acids. Germline V gene lookup returns CDR1 MDHEN and CDR2 SYDVKM. CDR3 sequence: CASSLFGRDDTIYF. CDR3 bases: TGTGCCAGCAGTTTATTCGGCAGGGATGACACCATATATTTT. The complete variable domain, with remaining parts taken from reference TRBV28 and TRBJ1-3, reads DVKVTQSSRYLVKRTGEKVFLECVQDMDHENMFWYRQDPGLGLRLIYFSYDVKMKEKGDIPEGYSVSREKKERFSLILESASTNQTSMYLCASSLFGRDDTIYFGEGSWLTVV.

The chain recombines TRBV4-1 with TRBJ2-7, with 7 bases matching TRBD1. With V trimmed by 4 bases and J by 0 bases, 3 bases remained unmatched. CDR1 is MGHRA and CDR2 is YSYEKL in the germline V gene. CDR3 length: 14 residues. This CDR3 is CASSPQGISYEQYF. CDR3 DNA sequence: TGCGCCAGCAGCCCACAGGGGATCTCCTACGAGCAGTACTTC.

This clone has more than one count but fewer than ten. This sequence joins TRBV11-2 and TRBJ1-1; a possible D gene is TRBD1 (6 bases). CDR1 SGHAT and CDR2 FQNNGV come from the germline V gene. The CDR3 has 14 amino acids. Trimming took 3 bases from V and 6 from J, leaving 14 bases between them. This CDR3 is CASSFRGSSSEAFF. CDR3 nucleotides: TGTGCCAGCAGCTTTAGGGGGTCTTCCTCTGAAGCTTTCTTT.

A note on this clone: A junction boundary mismatches the germline segment, possibly from a read error. V gene TRBV5-1 combines with J gene TRBJ1-2; 7 bases are a match to TRBD1. Germline V gives CDR1 SGHRS, CDR2 YFSETQ. The CDR3 is made up of 14 amino acids. The CDR3 nucleotides read TGCGCCAGCAGCTTGACCTCTAGACAGGGAACCCCATCCTTC. This codes for CASSLTSRQGTPSF.

This chain uses TRBV9 with TRBJ2-3; TRBD2 aligns across 7 bases. V shed 0 bases and J 3 bases; nucleotides not matched to a gene: 1. Germline V gives CDR1 SGDLS, CDR2 YYNGEE. CDR3 size: 14 residues. The CDR3 nucleotides read TGTGCCAGCAGCGTAGGACTAGCTACAGATACGCAGTATTTT. Translated: CASSVGLATDTQYF.